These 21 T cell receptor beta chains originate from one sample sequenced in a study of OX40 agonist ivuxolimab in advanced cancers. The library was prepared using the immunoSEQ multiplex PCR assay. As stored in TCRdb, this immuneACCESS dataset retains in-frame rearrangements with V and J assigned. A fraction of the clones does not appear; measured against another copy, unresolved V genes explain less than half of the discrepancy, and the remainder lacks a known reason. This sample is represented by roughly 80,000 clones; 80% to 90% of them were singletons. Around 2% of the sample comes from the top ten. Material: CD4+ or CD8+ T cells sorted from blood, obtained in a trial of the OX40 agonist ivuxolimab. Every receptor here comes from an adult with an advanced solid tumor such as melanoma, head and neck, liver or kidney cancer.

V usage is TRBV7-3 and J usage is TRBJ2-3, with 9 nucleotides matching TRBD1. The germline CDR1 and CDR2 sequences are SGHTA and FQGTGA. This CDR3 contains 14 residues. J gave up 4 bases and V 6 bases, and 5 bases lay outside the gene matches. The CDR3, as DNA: TGTGCCAGCAGTACGGGACAGGGAGCAGATACGCAGTATTTT. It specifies CASSTGQGADTQYF.

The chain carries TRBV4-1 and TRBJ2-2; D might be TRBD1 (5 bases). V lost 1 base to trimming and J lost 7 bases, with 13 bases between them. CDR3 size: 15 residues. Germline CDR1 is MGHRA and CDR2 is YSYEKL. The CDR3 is CASSQVWGRIGELFF. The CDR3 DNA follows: TGCGCCAGCAGCCAAGTTTGGGGCAGGATCGGGGAGCTGTTTTTT.

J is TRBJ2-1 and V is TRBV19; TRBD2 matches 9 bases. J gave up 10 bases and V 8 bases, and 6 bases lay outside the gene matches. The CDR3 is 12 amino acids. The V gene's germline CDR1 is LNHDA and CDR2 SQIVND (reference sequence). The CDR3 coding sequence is TGTGCCAGTGCCGCGGGGGGGCAAGAGCAGTTCTTC. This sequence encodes CASAAGGQEQFF.

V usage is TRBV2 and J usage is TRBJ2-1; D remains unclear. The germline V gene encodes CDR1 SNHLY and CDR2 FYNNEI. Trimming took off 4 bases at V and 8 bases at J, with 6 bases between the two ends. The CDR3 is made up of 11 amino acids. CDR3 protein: CASSAMYEQFF. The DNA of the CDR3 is TGTGCCAGCAGTGCCATGTATGAGCAGTTCTTC.

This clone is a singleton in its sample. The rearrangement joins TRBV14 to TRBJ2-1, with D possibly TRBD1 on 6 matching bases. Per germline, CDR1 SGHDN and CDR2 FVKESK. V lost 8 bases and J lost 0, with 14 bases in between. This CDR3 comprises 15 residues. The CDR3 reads CASQFLQGSYNEQFF. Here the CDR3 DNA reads TGTGCCAGCCAATTTTTACAGGGCTCCTACAATGAGCAGTTCTTC.

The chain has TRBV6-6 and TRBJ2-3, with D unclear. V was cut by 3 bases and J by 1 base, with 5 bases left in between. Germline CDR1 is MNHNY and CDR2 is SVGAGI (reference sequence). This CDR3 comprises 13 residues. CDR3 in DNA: TGTGCCAGCAGTTATTTGGGCACAGATACGCAGTATTTT. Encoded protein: CASSYLGTDTQYF.

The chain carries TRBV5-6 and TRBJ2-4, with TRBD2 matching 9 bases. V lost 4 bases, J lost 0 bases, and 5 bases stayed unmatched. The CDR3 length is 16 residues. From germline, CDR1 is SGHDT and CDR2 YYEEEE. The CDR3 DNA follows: TGTGCCAGCAGCGGTAGCGGGAGCTTAGCCAAAAACATTCAGTACTTC. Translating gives CASSGSGSLAKNIQYF.

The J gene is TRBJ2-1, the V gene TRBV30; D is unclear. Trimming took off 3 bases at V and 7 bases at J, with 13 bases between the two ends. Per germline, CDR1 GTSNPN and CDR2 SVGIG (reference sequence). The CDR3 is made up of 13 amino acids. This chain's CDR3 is CAWSRKFGNEQFF. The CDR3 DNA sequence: TGTGCCTGGAGCAGAAAGTTTGGTAATGAGCAGTTCTTC.

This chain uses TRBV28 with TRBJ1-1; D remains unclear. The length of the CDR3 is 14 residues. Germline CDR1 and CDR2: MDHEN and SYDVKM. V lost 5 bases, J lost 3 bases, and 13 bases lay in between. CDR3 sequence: CASSTNGLDTEAFF. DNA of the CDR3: TGTGCCAGCAGTACCAATGGCCTAGACACTGAAGCTTTCTTT.

This CDR3 reads CASSQDYGLREQYF. The DNA of the CDR3 is TGTGCCAGCAGCCAAGACTACGGGTTGCGGGAGCAGTACTTC. The genes are TRBV5-5 and TRBJ2-7; D possibly corresponds to TRBD2 (5 bases). V dropped 4 bases and J dropped 7 bases, with 18 bases sitting between them. CDR3 length: 14 residues. Germline CDR1 and CDR2: SGHKS and YYEKEE (reference sequence).

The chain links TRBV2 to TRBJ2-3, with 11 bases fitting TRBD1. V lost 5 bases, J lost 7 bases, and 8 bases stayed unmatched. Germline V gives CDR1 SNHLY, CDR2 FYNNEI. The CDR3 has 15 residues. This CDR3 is CASSTGQGASNTQYF. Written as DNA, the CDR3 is TGTGCCAGCAGTACTGGACAGGGGGCGTCAAATACGCAGTATTTT.

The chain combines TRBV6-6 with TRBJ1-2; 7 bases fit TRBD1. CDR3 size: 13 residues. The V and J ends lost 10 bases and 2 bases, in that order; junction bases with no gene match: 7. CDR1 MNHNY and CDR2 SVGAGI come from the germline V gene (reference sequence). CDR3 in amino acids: CATSRQGNYGYTF. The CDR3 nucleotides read TGTGCCACTTCCCGACAGGGCAACTATGGCTACACCTTC.

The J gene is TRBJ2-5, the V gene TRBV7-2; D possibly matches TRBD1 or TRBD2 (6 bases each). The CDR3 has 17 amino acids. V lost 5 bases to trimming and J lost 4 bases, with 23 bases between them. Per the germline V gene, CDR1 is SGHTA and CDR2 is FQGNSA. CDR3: CASSQDSPGGPRETQYF. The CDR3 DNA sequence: TGTGCCAGCAGCCAGGACAGTCCCGGGGGACCCAGAGAGACCCAGTACTTC.

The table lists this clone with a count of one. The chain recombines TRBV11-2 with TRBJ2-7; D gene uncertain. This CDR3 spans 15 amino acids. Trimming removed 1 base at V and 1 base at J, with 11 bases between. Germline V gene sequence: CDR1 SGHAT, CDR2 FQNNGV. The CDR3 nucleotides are TGTGCCAGCAGCTTAGTAGGTGGGGTTTCCTACGAGCAGTACTTC. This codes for CASSLVGGVSYEQYF.

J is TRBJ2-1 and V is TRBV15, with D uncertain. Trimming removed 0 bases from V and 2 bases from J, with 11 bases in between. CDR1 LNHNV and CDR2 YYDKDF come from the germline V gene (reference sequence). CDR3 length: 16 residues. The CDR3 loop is CATSREVGFTYNEQFF. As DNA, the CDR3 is TGTGCCACCAGCAGAGAGGTAGGGTTTACCTACAATGAGCAGTTCTTC.

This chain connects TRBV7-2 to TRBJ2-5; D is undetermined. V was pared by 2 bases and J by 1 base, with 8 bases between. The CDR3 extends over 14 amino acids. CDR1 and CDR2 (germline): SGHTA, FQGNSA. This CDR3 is CASSLRTFQETQYF. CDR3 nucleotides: TGTGCCAGCAGCTTAAGGACCTTCCAAGAGACCCAGTACTTC. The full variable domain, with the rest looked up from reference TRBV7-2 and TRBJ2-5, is GAGVSQSPSNKVTEKGKDVELRCDPISGHTALYWYRQSLGQGLEFLIYFQGNSAPDKSGLPSDRFSAERTGGSVSTLTIQRTQQEDSAVYLCASSLRTFQETQYFGPGTRLLVL.

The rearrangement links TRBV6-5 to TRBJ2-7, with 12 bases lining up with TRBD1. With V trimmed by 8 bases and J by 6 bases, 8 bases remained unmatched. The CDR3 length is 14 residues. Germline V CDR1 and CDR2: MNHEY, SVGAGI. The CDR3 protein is CASRGTGGLGEQYF. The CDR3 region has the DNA TGTGCCAGCCGCGGGACAGGGGGCTTGGGCGAGCAGTACTTC.

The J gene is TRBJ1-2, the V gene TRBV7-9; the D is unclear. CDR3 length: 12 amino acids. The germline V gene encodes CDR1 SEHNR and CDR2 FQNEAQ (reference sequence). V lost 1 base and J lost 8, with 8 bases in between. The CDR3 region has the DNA TGTGCCAGCAGCTTAGTTGAAGAGGGCTACACCTTC. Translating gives CASSLVEEGYTF.

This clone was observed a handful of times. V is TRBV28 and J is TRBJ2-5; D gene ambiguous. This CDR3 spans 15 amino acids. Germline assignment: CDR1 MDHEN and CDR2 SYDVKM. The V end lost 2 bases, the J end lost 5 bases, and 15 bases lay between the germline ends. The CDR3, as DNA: TGTGCCAGCAGTTTAGTGACACCGATGGGGGAGACCCAGTACTTC. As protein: CASSLVTPMGETQYF.

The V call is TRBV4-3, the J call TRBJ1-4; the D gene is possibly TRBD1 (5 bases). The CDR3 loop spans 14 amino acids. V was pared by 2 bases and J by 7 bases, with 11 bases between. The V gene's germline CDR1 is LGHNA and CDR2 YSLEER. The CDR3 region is CASSQTLGREKLFF. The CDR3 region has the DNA TGCGCCAGCAGCCAAACGCTGGGACGTGAAAAACTGTTTTTT.

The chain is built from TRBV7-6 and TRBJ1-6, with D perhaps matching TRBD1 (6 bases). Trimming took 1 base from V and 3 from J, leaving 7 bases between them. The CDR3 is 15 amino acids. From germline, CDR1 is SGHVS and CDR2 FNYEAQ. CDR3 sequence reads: CASSLGTDYNSPLHF. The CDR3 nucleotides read TGTGCCAGCAGCTTAGGGACAGACTATAATTCACCCCTCCACTTT.